This T cell receptor (beta chain) is from a study of T cells in Graves' hyperthyroidism and ophthalmopathy. The study, taken as a whole, reports: Peripheral blood also featured most of the thyroid clonotypes expanded above 0.001. A model of 13 V-J features distinguished ophthalmopathy from stable hyperthyroidism. The model predicted ophthalmopathy a median roughly six months before onset.

The table lists this clonotype with many counts. Its target is unknown. RNA transcripts were the template for amplifying TCR beta CDR3 regions. The HTBI primer set was used in a first-round RT-PCR of the TCR CDR3. TCRdb used MiXCR to reprocess the multiplex PCR reads, holding one entry per CDR3 protein. The repertoire consists of roughly 99,000 distinct CDR3 sequences, with roughly 15% occurring once and the leading ten covering 42%. Germline V gene lookup returns CDR1 SEHNR and CDR2 FQNEAQ (reference sequence). Trimming pared 3 bases from V and 3 bases from J, leaving 14 bases between. This CDR3 has 16 amino acids. Exclusion of patients followed from uncontrolled infection, other autoimmune disease, pregnancy or lactation.

The sample taken for sequencing was blood. The chain joins TRBV7-9 to TRBJ2-2; D is unclear. This clonotype was sampled from a woman in her forties or fifties with Graves' hyperthyroidism. The CDR3 coding sequence is TGTGCCAGCAGCTTGGGTGGTGCAGACGACACCGGGGAGCTGTTTTTT. It translates to CASSLGGADDTGELFF.